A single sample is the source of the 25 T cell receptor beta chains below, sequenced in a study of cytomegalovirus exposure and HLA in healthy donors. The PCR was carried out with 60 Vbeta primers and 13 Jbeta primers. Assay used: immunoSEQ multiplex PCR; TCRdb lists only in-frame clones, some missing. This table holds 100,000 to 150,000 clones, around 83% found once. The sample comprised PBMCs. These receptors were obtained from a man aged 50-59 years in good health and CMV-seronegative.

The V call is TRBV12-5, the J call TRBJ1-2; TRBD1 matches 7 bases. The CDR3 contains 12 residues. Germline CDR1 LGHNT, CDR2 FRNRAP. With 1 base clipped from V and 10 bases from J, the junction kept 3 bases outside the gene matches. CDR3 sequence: CASGLDQGVYTF. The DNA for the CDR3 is TGTGCTAGTGGTTTGGACCAGGGGGTCTACACCTTC. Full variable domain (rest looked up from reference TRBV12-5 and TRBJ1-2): DARVTQTPRHKVTEMGQEVTMRCQPILGHNTVFWYRQTMMQGLELLAYFRNRAPLDDSGMPKDRFSAEMPDATLATLKIQPSEPRDSAVYFCASGLDQGVYTFGSGTRLTVV.

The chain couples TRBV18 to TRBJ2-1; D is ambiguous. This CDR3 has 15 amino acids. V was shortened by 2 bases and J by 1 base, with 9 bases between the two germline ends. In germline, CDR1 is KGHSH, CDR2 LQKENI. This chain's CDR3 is CASSPILESYNEQFF. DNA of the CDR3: TGTGCCAGCTCACCAATCCTGGAGTCCTACAATGAGCAGTTCTTC.

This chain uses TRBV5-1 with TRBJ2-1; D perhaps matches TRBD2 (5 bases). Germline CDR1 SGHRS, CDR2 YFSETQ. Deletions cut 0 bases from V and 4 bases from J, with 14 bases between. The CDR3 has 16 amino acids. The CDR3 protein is CASSLVGRGNYNEQFF. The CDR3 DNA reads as TGCGCCAGCAGCTTGGTAGGAAGAGGGAATTACAATGAGCAGTTCTTC.

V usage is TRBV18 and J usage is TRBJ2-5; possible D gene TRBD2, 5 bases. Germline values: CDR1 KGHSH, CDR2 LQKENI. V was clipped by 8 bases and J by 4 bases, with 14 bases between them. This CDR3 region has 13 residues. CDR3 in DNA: TGTGCCAGCGACGGGCCTCGGGGAGAGACCCAGTACTTC. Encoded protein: CASDGPRGETQYF.

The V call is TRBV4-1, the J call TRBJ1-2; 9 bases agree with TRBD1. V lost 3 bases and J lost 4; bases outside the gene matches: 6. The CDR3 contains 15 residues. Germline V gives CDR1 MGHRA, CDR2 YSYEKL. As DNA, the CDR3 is TGCGCCAGCAGCCAGTTACAGGGGGCTTTCTATGGCTACACCTTC. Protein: CASSQLQGAFYGYTF.

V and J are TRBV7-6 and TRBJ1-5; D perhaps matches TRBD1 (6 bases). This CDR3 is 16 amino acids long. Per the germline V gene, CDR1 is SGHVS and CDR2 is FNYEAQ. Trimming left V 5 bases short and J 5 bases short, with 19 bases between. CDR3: CASSPGSKGEDQPQHF. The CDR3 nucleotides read TGTGCCAGCAGCCCGGGATCAAAGGGGGAAGATCAGCCCCAGCATTTT.

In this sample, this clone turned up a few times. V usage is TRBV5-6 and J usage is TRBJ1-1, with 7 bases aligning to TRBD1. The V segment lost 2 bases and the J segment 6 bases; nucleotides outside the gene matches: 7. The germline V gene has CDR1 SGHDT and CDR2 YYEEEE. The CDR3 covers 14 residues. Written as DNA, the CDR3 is TGTGCCAGCAGCTTATCCGACAGGGCCCCTGAAGCTTTCTTT. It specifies CASSLSDRAPEAFF.

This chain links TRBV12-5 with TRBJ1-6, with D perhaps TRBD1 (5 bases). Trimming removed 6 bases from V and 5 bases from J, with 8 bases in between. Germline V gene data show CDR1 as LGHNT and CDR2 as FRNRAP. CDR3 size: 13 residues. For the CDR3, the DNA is TGTGCTAGTGGGGGGGGTGATAATTCACCCCTCCACTTT. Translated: CASGGGDNSPLHF. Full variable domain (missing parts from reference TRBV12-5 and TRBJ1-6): DARVTQTPRHKVTEMGQEVTMRCQPILGHNTVFWYRQTMMQGLELLAYFRNRAPLDDSGMPKDRFSAEMPDATLATLKIQPSEPRDSAVYFCASGGGDNSPLHFGNGTRLTVT.

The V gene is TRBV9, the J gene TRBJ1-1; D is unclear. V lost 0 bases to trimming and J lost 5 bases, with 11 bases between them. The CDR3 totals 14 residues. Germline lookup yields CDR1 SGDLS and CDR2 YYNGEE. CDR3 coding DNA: TGTGCCAGCAGCGTAGAGGGAGAAGGGACTGAAGCTTTCTTT. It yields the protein CASSVEGEGTEAFF.

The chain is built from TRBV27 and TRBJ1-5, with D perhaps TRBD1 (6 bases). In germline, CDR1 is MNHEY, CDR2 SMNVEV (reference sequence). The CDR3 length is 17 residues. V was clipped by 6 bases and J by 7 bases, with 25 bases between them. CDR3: CASSHRGRFGGLQPQHF. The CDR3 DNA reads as TGTGCCAGCAGCCATAGGGGACGGTTTGGGGGCTTGCAGCCCCAGCATTTT.

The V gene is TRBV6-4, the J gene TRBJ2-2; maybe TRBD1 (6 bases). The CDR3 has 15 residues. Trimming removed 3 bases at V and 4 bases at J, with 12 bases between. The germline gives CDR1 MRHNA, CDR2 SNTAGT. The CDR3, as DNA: TGTGCCAGCAGTGAACACGGACAGTCCACCGGGGAGCTGTTTTTT. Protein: CASSEHGQSTGELFF.

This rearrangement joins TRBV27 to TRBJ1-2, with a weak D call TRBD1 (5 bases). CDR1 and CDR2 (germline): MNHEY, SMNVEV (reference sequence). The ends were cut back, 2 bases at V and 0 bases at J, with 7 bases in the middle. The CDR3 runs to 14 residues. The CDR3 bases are TGTGCCAGCAGTTTACAGGGTACTAACTATGGCTACACCTTC. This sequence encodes CASSLQGTNYGYTF.

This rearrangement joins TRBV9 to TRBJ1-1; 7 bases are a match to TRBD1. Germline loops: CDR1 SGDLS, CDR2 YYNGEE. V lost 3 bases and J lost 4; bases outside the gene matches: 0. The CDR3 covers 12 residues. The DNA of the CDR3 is TGTGCCAGCAGCGGGACAGGCACTGAAGCTTTCTTT. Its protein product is CASSGTGTEAFF.

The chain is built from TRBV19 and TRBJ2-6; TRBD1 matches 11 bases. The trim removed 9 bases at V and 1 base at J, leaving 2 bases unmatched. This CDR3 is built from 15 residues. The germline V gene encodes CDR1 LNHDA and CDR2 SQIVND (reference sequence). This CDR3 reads CASGQGASGANVLTF. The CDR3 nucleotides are TGTGCCAGCGGACAGGGGGCTTCTGGGGCCAACGTCCTGACTTTC.

The CDR3 DNA is TGTGCCAGTAGTGACAGGGGCCTAGGAGAAAAACTGTTTTTT. Its translation is CASSDRGLGEKLFF. The V and J genes are TRBV19 and TRBJ1-4; 8 bases agree with TRBD1. Unmatched junction bases numbered 7, after V lost 5 bases and J lost 8 bases. Germline lookup yields CDR1 LNHDA and CDR2 SQIVND (reference sequence). The CDR3 sequence is 14 residues long.

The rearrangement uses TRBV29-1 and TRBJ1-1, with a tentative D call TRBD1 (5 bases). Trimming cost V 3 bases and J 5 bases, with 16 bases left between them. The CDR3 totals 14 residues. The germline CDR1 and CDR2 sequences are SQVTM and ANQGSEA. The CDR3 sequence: CSVEGGRGKTEAFF. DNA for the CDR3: TGCAGCGTTGAGGGGGGGAGGGGAAAAACTGAAGCTTTCTTT.

The CDR3 nucleotides are TGTGCCAGCAGCCCATGGACAGGGCAAAGCAATCAGCCCCAGCATTTT. This gives the protein CASSPWTGQSNQPQHF. V gene TRBV14 combines with J gene TRBJ1-5, with 8 bases aligning to TRBD1. The CDR3 is 16 residues long. Germline V gives CDR1 SGHDN, CDR2 FVKESK. J lost 1 base, V lost 4 bases, and 6 bases had no gene match. Full variable domain (remainder filled in from reference TRBV14 and TRBJ1-5): EAGVTQFPSHSVIEKGQTVTLRCDPISGHDNLYWYRRVMGKEIKFLLHFVKESKQDESGMPNNRFLAERTGGTYSTLKVQPAELEDSGVYFCASSPWTGQSNQPQHFGDGTRLSIL.

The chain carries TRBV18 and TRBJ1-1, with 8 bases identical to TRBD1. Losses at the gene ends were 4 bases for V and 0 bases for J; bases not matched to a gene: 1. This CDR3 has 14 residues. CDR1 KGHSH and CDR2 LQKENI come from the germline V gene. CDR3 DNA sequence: TGTGCCAGCTCACTGGACAGGGTGAACACTGAAGCTTTCTTT. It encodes CASSLDRVNTEAFF.

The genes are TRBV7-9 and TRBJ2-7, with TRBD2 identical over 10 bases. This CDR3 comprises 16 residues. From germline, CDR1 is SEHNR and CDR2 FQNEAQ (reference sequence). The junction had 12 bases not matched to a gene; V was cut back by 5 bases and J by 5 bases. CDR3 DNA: TGTGCCAGCAGCCCCCGAGCGGGGGGGCAGACGAACGAGCAGTACTTC. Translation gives CASSPRAGGQTNEQYF.

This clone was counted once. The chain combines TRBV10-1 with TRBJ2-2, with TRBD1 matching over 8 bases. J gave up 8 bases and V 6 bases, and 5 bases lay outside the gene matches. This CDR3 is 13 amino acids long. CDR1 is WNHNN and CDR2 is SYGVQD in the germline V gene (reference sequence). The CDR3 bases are TGCGCCAGCAGGATGACAGGGGAGGGGGAGCTGTTTTTT. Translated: CASRMTGEGELFF.

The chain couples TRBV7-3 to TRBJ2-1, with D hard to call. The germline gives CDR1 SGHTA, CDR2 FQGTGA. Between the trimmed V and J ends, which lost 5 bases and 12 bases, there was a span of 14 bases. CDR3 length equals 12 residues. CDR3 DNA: TGTGCCAGCAGCCCAGACTCCATAATGCAGTTCTTC. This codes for CASSPDSIMQFF.

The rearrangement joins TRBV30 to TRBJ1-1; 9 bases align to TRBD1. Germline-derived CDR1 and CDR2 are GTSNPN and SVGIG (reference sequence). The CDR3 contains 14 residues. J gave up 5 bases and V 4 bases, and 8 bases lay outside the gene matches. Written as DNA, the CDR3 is TGTGCCTGGATAACCGGGACAGGGAGTACTGAAGCTTTCTTT. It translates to CAWITGTGSTEAFF.

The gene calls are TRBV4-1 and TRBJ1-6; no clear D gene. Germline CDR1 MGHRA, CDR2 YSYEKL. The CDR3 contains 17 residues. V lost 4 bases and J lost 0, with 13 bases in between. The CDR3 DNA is TGCGCCAGCAGCCCCGGCGCAGCGGCCTCCTATAATTCACCCCTCCACTTT. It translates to CASSPGAAASYNSPLHF.

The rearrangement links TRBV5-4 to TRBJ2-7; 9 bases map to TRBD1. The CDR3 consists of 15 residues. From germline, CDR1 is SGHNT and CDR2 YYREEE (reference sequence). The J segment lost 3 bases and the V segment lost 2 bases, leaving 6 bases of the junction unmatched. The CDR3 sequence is CASSFRDRASYEQYF. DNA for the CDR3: TGTGCCAGCAGCTTCCGGGACAGGGCAAGCTACGAGCAGTACTTC. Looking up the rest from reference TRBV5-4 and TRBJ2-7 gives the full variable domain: ETGVTQSPTHLIKTRGQQVTLRCSSQSGHNTVSWYQQALGQGPQFIFQYYREEENGRGNFPPRFSGLQFPNYSSELNVNALELDDSALYLCASSFRDRASYEQYFGPGTRLTVT.

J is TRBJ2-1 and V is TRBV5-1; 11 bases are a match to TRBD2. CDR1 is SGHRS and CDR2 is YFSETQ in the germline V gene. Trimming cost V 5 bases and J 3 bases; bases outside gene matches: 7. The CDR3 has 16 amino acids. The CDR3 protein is CASSNSGGENYNEQFF. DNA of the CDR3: TGCGCCAGCAGTAATAGCGGGGGGGAAAACTACAATGAGCAGTTCTTC. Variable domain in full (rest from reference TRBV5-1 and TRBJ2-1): KAGVTQTPRYLIKTRGQQVTLSCSPISGHRSVSWYQQTPGQGLQFLFEYFSETQRNKGNFPGRFSGRQFSNSRSEMNVSTLELGDSALYLCASSNSGGENYNEQFFGPGTRLTVL.